A single sample is the source of the 31 T cell receptor beta chains below, sequenced in a study of technical replicates of blood from several donors. Data came from immunoSEQ multiplex PCR; TCRdb stores just in-frame clones and leaves some out. The sample yields 84,000 or so clones, 97% seen once. Sequencing input: T cells isolated from PBMCs. These receptor sequences come from a human donor in good health.

The table lists this clone with a count of one. The J gene is TRBJ1-1, the V gene TRBV28, with TRBD1 identical over 7 bases. Trimming removed 7 bases from V and 0 bases from J; junction bases left unmatched: 5. Germline V gene lookup returns CDR1 MDHEN and CDR2 SYDVKM. The length of the CDR3 is 14 residues. The CDR3 nucleotides read TGTGCCAGCACTAGACAGGGATTGAACACTGAAGCTTTCTTT. Translation gives CASTRQGLNTEAFF.

The rearrangement uses TRBV4-1 and TRBJ2-7; TRBD2 matches 7 bases. The CDR3 length is 13 residues. The germline gives CDR1 MGHRA, CDR2 YSYEKL. V dropped 2 bases and J dropped 7; count of bases not matched to a gene: 5. The CDR3 is CASSQTGGYEQYF. The CDR3 coding sequence is TGCGCCAGCAGCCAAACGGGGGGTTATGAGCAGTACTTC.

The CDR3 reads CASSLGTGTGYGYTF. CDR3 in DNA: TGCGCCAGCAGCTTGGGGACAGGTACTGGATATGGCTACACCTTC. The V gene is TRBV5-1, the J gene TRBJ1-2; the match to TRBD1 covers 7 bases. The CDR3 loop spans 15 amino acids. Unmatched junction bases numbered 7, after V lost 0 bases and J lost 5 bases. In germline, CDR1 is SGHRS, CDR2 YFSETQ.

The chain couples TRBV6-5 to TRBJ2-7; maybe TRBD1 (5 bases). The ends were cut back, 6 bases at V and 3 bases at J, with 9 bases in the middle. Germline CDR1 is MNHEY and CDR2 is SVGAGI. The CDR3 consists of 12 residues. DNA for the CDR3: TGTGCCAGCAGCCGTACAGGCTACGAGCAGTACTTC. Translated: CASSRTGYEQYF.

V is TRBV30 and J is TRBJ1-2; D is unresolved. The CDR3 runs to 16 residues. The germline gives CDR1 GTSNPN, CDR2 SVGIG (reference sequence). The ends were cut back, 3 bases at V and 5 bases at J, with 22 bases in the middle. The CDR3 protein is CAWRRTSPRHPYGYTF. CDR3 coding DNA: TGTGCCTGGAGAAGGACTAGCCCTCGGCACCCGTATGGCTACACCTTC.

The V call is TRBV6-5, the J call TRBJ2-7; 14 bases agree with TRBD2. CDR1 MNHEY and CDR2 SVGAGI come from the germline V gene. The CDR3 loop spans 15 amino acids. V lost 6 bases, J lost 4 bases, and 5 bases stayed unmatched. In DNA form, the CDR3 reads TGTGCCAGCAGGGATGGGACTAGCGGGAGTTACGAGCAGTACTTC. Its translation is CASRDGTSGSYEQYF.

The chain has TRBV19 and TRBJ1-6; 10 bases fit TRBD1. Germline lookup yields CDR1 LNHDA and CDR2 SQIVND (reference sequence). There are 15 residues in the CDR3. V trimming: 7 bases; J trimming: 7 bases; junction bases outside the gene matches: 7. The chain's CDR3 is CASTRTGGMNSPLHF. The CDR3 region has the DNA TGTGCCAGTACCCGGACAGGGGGAATGAATTCACCCCTCCACTTT.

The chain couples TRBV28 to TRBJ2-2; 8 bases align to TRBD1. Losses at the gene ends were 3 bases for V and 6 bases for J; bases not matched to a gene: 6. CDR1 is MDHEN and CDR2 is SYDVKM in the germline V gene. CDR3 size: 15 residues. The DNA for the CDR3 is TGTGCCAGCAGTTTCCCAGGGGGCTATGCCGGGGAGCTGTTTTTT. Protein sequence: CASSFPGGYAGELFF. Looking up the rest from reference TRBV28 and TRBJ2-2 gives the full variable domain: DVKVTQSSRYLVKRTGEKVFLECVQDMDHENMFWYRQDPGLGLRLIYFSYDVKMKEKGDIPEGYSVSREKKERFSLILESASTNQTSMYLCASSFPGGYAGELFFGEGSRLTVL.

The gene calls are TRBV28 and TRBJ1-5; D is perhaps TRBD1 (6 bases). CDR1 and CDR2 from the germline V gene are MDHEN and SYDVKM. Trimming cost V 7 bases and J 6 bases, with 13 bases left between them. This CDR3 contains 13 residues. The CDR3 loop reads CASKTGLGQPQHF. CDR3 in DNA: TGTGCCAGCAAAACAGGGTTAGGTCAGCCCCAGCATTTT.

The chain carries TRBV7-9 and TRBJ2-6; 8 bases agree with TRBD2. Germline V gives CDR1 SEHNR, CDR2 FQNEAQ (reference sequence). The CDR3 is 17 residues long. J gave up 0 bases and V 5 bases, and 6 bases lay outside the gene matches. This CDR3 is CASSPGGGISGANVLTF. The CDR3 coding sequence is TGTGCCAGCAGCCCCGGGGGGGGGATCTCTGGGGCCAACGTCCTGACTTTC.

This chain connects TRBV5-4 to TRBJ2-1; the match to TRBD2 covers 8 bases. Unmatched junction bases numbered 3, after V lost 6 bases and J lost 4 bases. There are 13 residues in the CDR3. CDR1 and CDR2 (germline): SGHNT, YYREEE (reference sequence). The CDR3 DNA reads TGTGCCAGCACGGGAGGGAGTTACAATGAGCAGTTCTTC. It encodes CASTGGSYNEQFF.

V usage is TRBV5-1 and J usage is TRBJ2-1, with TRBD2 matching over 9 bases. The CDR3 loop spans 15 amino acids. J gave up 2 bases and V 6 bases, and 6 bases lay outside the gene matches. From germline, CDR1 is SGHRS and CDR2 YFSETQ. CDR3 in DNA: TGCGCCAGCACAACTAGCGGGCCCGCCTACAATGAGCAGTTCTTC. Encoded protein: CASTTSGPAYNEQFF.

The DNA of the CDR3 is TGTGCCAGCAGTTACACCAGAGGGGGCAATGAGCAGTTCTTC. Its protein product is CASSYTRGGNEQFF. V gene TRBV6-5 combines with J gene TRBJ2-1, with a weak D call TRBD1 (6 bases). Germline V gives CDR1 MNHEY, CDR2 SVGAGI. The CDR3 is made up of 14 amino acids. V gave up 2 bases and J gave up 6 bases, with 11 bases separating them.

The chain has TRBV5-5 and TRBJ1-1, with TRBD1 matching over 11 bases. V lost 0 bases and J lost 4; bases outside the gene matches: 5. The CDR3 length is 16 residues. Germline lookup yields CDR1 SGHKS and CDR2 YYEKEE (reference sequence). The CDR3 region has the DNA TGTGCCAGCAGCTTGGCGAGGACAGGGGGCCGCACTGAAGCTTTCTTT. This codes for CASSLARTGGRTEAFF.

The V call is TRBV6-1, the J call TRBJ1-2; D possibly corresponds to TRBD1 (5 bases). The CDR3 runs to 14 residues. The germline CDR1 and CDR2 sequences are MNHNS and SASEGT. The V end was cut by 6 bases, the J end by 4 bases, with 15 bases between. The CDR3 DNA reads as TGTGCCAGCAGGGCGGACGCGGGGGGCTATGGCTACACCTTC. Translated: CASRADAGGYGYTF.

About this clone itself: One end of the junction varies from germline; a read error may be responsible. V and J are TRBV7-7 and TRBJ1-4, with 7 bases matching TRBD1. This CDR3 spans 16 amino acids. CDR1 is SSHAT, CDR2 FNYEAQ, per germline (reference sequence). CDR3 in amino acids: CASSSKDSGGHEKLFF. The CDR3 DNA follows: TGTGCTAGCAGCTCGAAAGACTCAGGGGGGCATGAAAAACTGTTTTTT.

In its sample, this clone was seen once. The chain carries TRBV7-9 and TRBJ2-7; D might be TRBD1 (5 bases). Germline V gene lookup returns CDR1 SEHNR and CDR2 FQNEAQ (reference sequence). With 4 bases removed from V and 2 bases from J, the gap between germline ends came to 15 bases. The CDR3 extends over 15 amino acids. The CDR3 bases are TGTGCCAGCAGCTCCTGGACATCTCCTACCTACGAGCAGTACTTC. The encoded protein is CASSSWTSPTYEQYF.

CDR3 in DNA: TGTGCCAGCAGCCAGGAGACCACGTCGATCTACGAGCAGTACTTC. It yields the protein CASSQETTSIYEQYF. The chain combines TRBV4-2 with TRBJ2-7; D remains ambiguous. CDR1 is LGHNA, CDR2 YNFKEQ, per germline. This CDR3 is built from 15 residues. V dropped 3 bases and J dropped 3 bases, with 15 bases sitting between them.

In this sample, this clone turned up once. The genes are TRBV9 and TRBJ2-1; the match to TRBD2 covers 15 bases. Germline V CDR1 and CDR2: SGDLS, YYNGEE. The CDR3 length is 19 residues. Losses at the gene ends were 0 bases for V and 8 bases for J; bases not matched to a gene: 12. The CDR3 DNA sequence: TGTGCCAGCAGCGTAGCAGAGGGGACTAGCGGGAGGCAGGGCGATGAGCAGTTCTTC. Translation: CASSVAEGTSGRQGDEQFF.

In this sample, this clone turned up once. The chain joins TRBV6-1 to TRBJ2-7; 7 bases are shared with TRBD1. The V gene end was trimmed by 5 bases and the J gene end by 3 bases; junction bases not matched to a gene: 7. Per the germline V gene, CDR1 is MNHNS and CDR2 is SASEGT. The CDR3 is made up of 14 amino acids. CDR3 in DNA: TGTGCCAGCAGTTCGGGGACAGAGATCTACGAGCAGTACTTC. Protein: CASSSGTEIYEQYF.

The chain recombines TRBV5-4 with TRBJ1-6; TRBD1 matches 9 bases. V shed 3 bases and J 7 bases; nucleotides not matched to a gene: 5. The germline CDR1 and CDR2 sequences are SGHNT and YYREEE (reference sequence). This CDR3 is 15 amino acids long. The CDR3 nucleotides are TGTGCCAGCAGCTCCCGGGACAGGGTGAATTCACCCCTCCACTTT. Amino acid sequence: CASSSRDRVNSPLHF.

The chain couples TRBV5-1 to TRBJ2-1; unclear D gene. The CDR3 runs to 16 residues. V was cut by 3 bases and J by 8 bases, with 21 bases left in between. CDR1 is SGHRS, CDR2 YFSETQ, per germline. CDR3 region: CASSSEQLDGWDEQFF. The CDR3, as DNA: TGCGCCAGCAGCTCTGAACAGTTAGATGGGTGGGATGAGCAGTTCTTC.

The chain uses TRBV6-1 and TRBJ1-5, with a possible D match to TRBD1 (5 bases). CDR1 MNHNS and CDR2 SASEGT come from the germline V gene. The CDR3 totals 13 residues. V lost 7 bases, J lost 4 bases, and 11 bases lay in between. CDR3 bases: TGTGCCAGCAACCCAGACAGAAATCAGCCCCAGCATTTT. Protein sequence: CASNPDRNQPQHF.

V gene TRBV5-6 combines with J gene TRBJ2-2; weak D call: TRBD1 (6 bases). This CDR3 has 13 residues. The V gene lost 3 bases and the J gene lost 6 bases, with 9 bases spanning the gap. The germline CDR1 and CDR2 sequences are SGHDT and YYEEEE. This CDR3 reads CASSSPGAGELFF. In nucleotides, the CDR3 is TGTGCCAGCAGCTCCCCAGGGGCCGGGGAGCTGTTTTTT. The variable domain in full, completed from reference TRBV5-6 and TRBJ2-2, reads DAGVTQSPTHLIKTRGQQVTLRCSPKSGHDTVSWYQQALGQGPQFIFQYYEEEERQRGNFPDRFSGHQFPNYSSELNVNALLLGDSALYLCASSSPGAGELFFGEGSRLTVL.

This clone appeared once. Additional DNA sequences in this sample encode the identical CDR3. CDR3 region: CASSLAGTGEETQYF. In DNA, the CDR3 is TGCGCCAGCAGCTTGGCCGGGACAGGGGAAGAGACCCAGTACTTC. The chain joins TRBV5-1 to TRBJ2-5; TRBD1 matches 10 bases. Losses at the gene ends were 0 bases for V and 3 bases for J; bases not matched to a gene: 2. Germline V gene lookup returns CDR1 SGHRS and CDR2 YFSETQ. This CDR3 has 15 residues.

This clone came up once. This rearrangement joins TRBV9 to TRBJ2-4, with 12 bases that match TRBD2. V was clipped by 0 bases and J by 6 bases; unmatched bases: 7. The CDR3 loop spans 17 amino acids. CDR1 is SGDLS and CDR2 is YYNGEE in the germline V gene. CDR3 DNA: TGTGCCAGCAGCGTAGGTCCTAGCGGGGGGGATGGAAACATTCAGTACTTC. This sequence encodes CASSVGPSGGDGNIQYF.

This clone was observed a few times. The chain carries TRBV5-8 and TRBJ1-5; 9 positions match TRBD1. The CDR3 sequence is 15 residues long. The germline V gene encodes CDR1 SGHTS and CDR2 YDEGEE. With V trimmed by 1 base and J by 8 bases, 7 bases remained unmatched. CDR3 amino acids: CASSLKQGALEPQHF. DNA for the CDR3: TGTGCCAGCAGCTTGAAACAGGGGGCGTTAGAGCCCCAGCATTTT.

The V and J genes are TRBV30 and TRBJ2-7; D is ambiguous. CDR1 GTSNPN and CDR2 SVGIG come from the germline V gene (reference sequence). V was shortened by 0 bases and J by 1 base, with 10 bases between the two germline ends. The CDR3 contains 14 residues. The CDR3 spells CAWSVSFLSYEQYF. As DNA, the CDR3 is TGTGCCTGGAGTGTATCCTTTCTGTCCTACGAGCAGTACTTC.

V gene TRBV6-5 combines with J gene TRBJ1-6; 10 bases agree with TRBD1. The CDR3 contains 15 residues. Trimming at V came to 5 bases and at J to 7 bases, leaving 5 bases not matched to a gene. The germline V gene has CDR1 MNHEY and CDR2 SVGAGI. CDR3: CASSRSGQGNSPLHF. CDR3 DNA: TGTGCCAGCAGTCGATCGGGACAGGGGAATTCACCCCTCCACTTT.

The table lists this clone with a count of one. This chain joins TRBV10-3 and TRBJ1-3; 9 bases line up with TRBD1. The junction had 7 bases not matched to a gene; V was cut back by 3 bases and J by 4 bases. CDR3 length: 16 amino acids. The germline CDR1 and CDR2 sequences are ENHRY and SYGVKD. The CDR3 is CAISDRGQGYGNTIYF. The CDR3 region has the DNA TGTGCCATCAGTGATCGGGGACAGGGTTACGGAAACACCATATATTTT.

The V gene is TRBV5-1, the J gene TRBJ2-5; D ambiguous. Deletions cut 4 bases from V and 8 bases from J, with 15 bases between. This CDR3 contains 13 residues. Germline loops: CDR1 SGHRS, CDR2 YFSETQ. The CDR3 DNA sequence: TGCGCCAGCAGCCAAGAGACACCACCTACCCAGTACTTC. Translated: CASSQETPPTQYF.